One sample yielded the 18 T cell receptor beta chains listed below, sequenced in a study of T cells in Graves' hyperthyroidism and ophthalmopathy. Researchers took RNA transcripts and amplified the TCR beta CDR3 regions from them. RT-PCR in the first round (using the HTBI primer set) targeted the TCR CDR3. Using its own MiXCR run on the multiplex PCR reads, TCRdb lists one record per CDR3 protein. The sample has 250,000 to 350,000 distinct CDR3 sequences; 16% are singletons. The sample comprised blood. The source of these receptors is a young man with Graves' hyperthyroidism.

This clonotype was found a few times. At one end the junction does not follow the germline gene, possibly because of a read error. The chain is built from TRBV5-1 and TRBJ2-7, with D perhaps matching TRBD2 (6 bases). Germline lookup yields CDR1 SGHRS and CDR2 YFSETQ. CDR3 size: 12 residues. The CDR3 DNA reads as TGTGCCAGCAGCTTATGGGGAGGCGGGCAGTACTTC. Amino acids: CASSLWGGGQYF.

At least ten counts were recorded for this clonotype. J is TRBJ1-2 and V is TRBV19, with TRBD1 as a possible D gene (5 bases). This CDR3 comprises 15 residues. The V gene lost 3 bases and the J gene lost 6 bases, with 17 bases spanning the gap. The germline V gene has CDR1 LNHDA and CDR2 SQIVND (reference sequence). This CDR3 is CASSISGTGGDGYTF. The CDR3 coding sequence is TGTGCCAGTAGTATTTCCGGGACCGGCGGGGATGGCTACACCTTC.

The genes are TRBV7-3 and TRBJ2-1; TRBD2 matches 7 bases. The CDR3 is 15 amino acids. Germline V gene sequence: CDR1 SGHTA, CDR2 FQGTGA. With 3 bases clipped from V and 1 base from J, the junction kept 3 bases outside the gene matches. The CDR3 coding sequence is TGTGCCAGCAGCTTCGAGGGAGGGTCCTACAATGAGCAGTTCTTC. The encoded protein is CASSFEGGSYNEQFF.

The sample holds many counts of this clonotype. The chain carries TRBV3-1 and TRBJ2-5; D is perhaps TRBD1 or TRBD2 (6 bases each). The CDR3 runs to 12 residues. The V end was cut by 6 bases, the J end by 5 bases, with 10 bases between. From germline, CDR1 is LGHDT and CDR2 YNNKEL (reference sequence). CDR3 nucleotides: TGTGCCAGCAGAAGAGGGGGGGAGACCCAGTACTTC. Protein product: CASRRGGETQYF.

The chain employs TRBV3-1 and TRBJ1-2; D is possibly TRBD1 (5 bases). Trimming removed 2 bases at V and 13 bases at J, with 14 bases between. The CDR3 consists of 12 residues. Germline values: CDR1 LGHDT, CDR2 YNNKEL (reference sequence). CDR3 in amino acids: CASSQPGRAFTF. In nucleotides, the CDR3 is TGTGCCAGCAGCCAACCAGGGCGCGCTTTCACCTTC.

The chain joins TRBV4-1 to TRBJ2-1, with TRBD2 matching 11 bases. Trimming at V came to 5 bases and at J to 1 base, leaving 4 bases not matched to a gene. Germline V gives CDR1 MGHRA, CDR2 YSYEKL. CDR3 length: 16 amino acids. The CDR3 sequence: CASSKLAGGSYNEQFF. The CDR3 bases are TGCGCCAGCAGCAAATTAGCGGGAGGGTCCTACAATGAGCAGTTCTTC.

In this sample, this clonotype turned up a few times. V gene TRBV6-5 combines with J gene TRBJ2-2, with D tentatively TRBD2 (7 bases). The V end lost 7 bases, the J end lost 4 bases, and 13 bases lay between the germline ends. The CDR3 covers 14 residues. Germline assignment: CDR1 MNHEY and CDR2 SVGAGI. The CDR3 nucleotides read TGTGCCAGCAAAAAGCGGGACACCACCGGGGAGCTGTTTTTT. It is translated as CASKKRDTTGELFF.

This clonotype was counted between two and nine times. This chain connects TRBV20-1 to TRBJ2-1; a possible D gene is TRBD1 (5 bases). The CDR3 consists of 15 residues. Trimming shortened V by 0 bases and J by 5 bases, and 14 bases separated the two germline ends. In germline, CDR1 is DFQATT, CDR2 SNEGSKA (reference sequence). Here the CDR3 DNA reads TGCAGTGCTAGAGATCGGCAGGGTCCAAACAATGAGCAGTTCTTC. As protein: CSARDRQGPNNEQFF.

The chain has TRBV27 and TRBJ2-1; D remains unclear. Trimming stripped 5 bases from V and 4 bases from J, with 12 bases between. Germline CDR1 MNHEY, CDR2 SMNVEV (reference sequence). This CDR3 spans 14 amino acids. CDR3 loop: CASSPRPTYNEQFF. The CDR3 DNA sequence: TGTGCCAGCAGTCCCCGACCAACATACAATGAGCAGTTCTTC.

This clonotype was recorded many times. The rearrangement uses TRBV7-2 and TRBJ2-2; 10 nucleotides line up with TRBD1. Germline CDR1 and CDR2: SGHTA and FQGNSA. With V trimmed by 5 bases and J by 8 bases, 14 bases remained unmatched. The length of the CDR3 is 17 residues. CDR3 coding DNA: TGTGCCAGCAGCCCCCTGGGGGGGACAGGGGCGGTAGGGGAGCTGTTTTTT. The encoded protein is CASSPLGGTGAVGELFF. The full variable domain, its missing parts supplied by reference TRBV7-2 and TRBJ2-2, is GAGVSQSPSNKVTEKGKDVELRCDPISGHTALYWYRQSLGQGLEFLIYFQGNSAPDKSGLPSDRFSAERTGGSVSTLTIQRTQQEDSAVYLCASSPLGGTGAVGELFFGEGSRLTVL.

This clonotype showed up just a few times. The rearrangement joins TRBV19 to TRBJ1-1; D ambiguous. With 1 base removed from V and 3 bases from J, the gap between germline ends came to 6 bases. The CDR3 sequence is 13 residues long. The V gene's germline CDR1 is LNHDA and CDR2 SQIVND (reference sequence). CDR3 protein: CASSIGAHTEAFF. CDR3 nucleotides: TGTGCCAGTAGTATAGGGGCTCACACTGAAGCTTTCTTT.

This clonotype came up many times. This chain links TRBV12-3 or TRBV12-4 with TRBJ2-5; TRBD1 matches at 10 bases. The CDR3 totals 16 residues. V lost 6 bases, J lost 5 bases, and 12 bases stayed unmatched. The CDR3, as DNA: TGTGCCAGCAGCCCCAACCCGGGACAGGGGCGGGAGACCCAGTACTTC. It is translated as CASSPNPGQGRETQYF.

A few counts support this clonotype. The rearrangement links TRBV20-1 to TRBJ2-2; D gene ambiguous. From germline, CDR1 is DFQATT and CDR2 SNEGSKA (reference sequence). Trimming cost V 0 bases and J 6 bases, with 8 bases left between them. The CDR3 loop spans 13 amino acids. CDR3 in DNA: TGCAGTGCTAGAGATGATAGGGCCGGGGAGCTGTTTTTT. The encoded protein is CSARDDRAGELFF.

This clonotype turned up a few times. An end of the junction does not agree with germline; a read error may underlie this. The chain links TRBV12-3 or TRBV12-4 to TRBJ2-1; D gene unclear. This CDR3 has 13 amino acids. The CDR3 region has the DNA TGTACCAGCAGTTTAGTTGGCTACAATGAGCAGTTCTTC. Translated, it gives CTSSLVGYNEQFF.

This clonotype was detected only a few times. V is TRBV3-1 and J is TRBJ2-3; no clear D. The CDR3 is 12 amino acids. With 3 bases removed from V and 5 bases from J, the gap between germline ends came to 6 bases. CDR1 and CDR2 from the germline V gene are LGHDT and YNNKEL (reference sequence). The chain's CDR3 is CASSHWRDTQYF. CDR3 sequence (DNA): TGTGCCAGCAGCCACTGGCGAGATACGCAGTATTTT.

At least ten counts were recorded for this clonotype. The rearrangement joins TRBV6-1 to TRBJ2-1; no firm D call. V was cut by 5 bases and J by 8 bases, with 10 bases left in between. Germline V gene data show CDR1 as MNHNS and CDR2 as SASEGT. The CDR3 is made up of 12 amino acids. The CDR3: CASSSSGDEQFF. The CDR3 DNA reads as TGTGCCAGCAGTTCCTCAGGAGATGAGCAGTTCTTC.

This clonotype has only a few counts. This may stem from a read error, because a much larger clone lies one nucleotide away. V and J are TRBV11-1 and TRBJ2-1; 10 nucleotides agree with TRBD2. Unmatched junction bases numbered 7, after V lost 4 bases and J lost 7 bases. This CDR3 is built from 15 residues. Germline loops: CDR1 SGHAT, CDR2 FQDESV (reference sequence). The CDR3 protein is CASSSQSGRGNEQFF. CDR3 nucleotide sequence: TGTGCCAGCAGCTCCCAAAGCGGGAGGGGAAATGAGCAGTTCTTC.

This clonotype was detected a few times. The chain employs TRBV14 and TRBJ2-4; 8 positions match TRBD1. Per the germline V gene, CDR1 is SGHDN and CDR2 is FVKESK. The CDR3 is 16 residues long. J was trimmed by 3 bases and V by 4 bases; bases with no gene match: 8. The CDR3 region is CASSPGRGLVKNIQYF. The CDR3 DNA reads TGTGCCAGCAGCCCCGGCAGGGGGCTGGTCAAAAACATTCAGTACTTC.